This T cell receptor beta chain was identified during a study of cytomegalovirus exposure and HLA in healthy donors. Study-wide background: The same platform was used for the 130 or so validation repertoires as for the approximately 610 first-cohort repertoires, as reported in a later analysis.

The J segment lost 1 base and the V segment lost 9 bases, leaving 10 bases of the junction unmatched. CDR1 is SNHLY and CDR2 is FYNNEI in the germline V gene. This CDR3 spans 15 amino acids. A remark on this clone: Its specificity is not known.

Using immunoSEQ multiplex PCR, the repertoire was profiled, and TCRdb retains in-frame clones only, with some absent. This sample has about 140,000 clones, with approximately 86% found just once. General study points: Cytomegalovirus-associated TCR beta chains were listed, numbering 164. According to reports, the classifier identified cytomegalovirus status with high specificity and sensitivity.

The rearrangement joins TRBV2 to TRBJ2-7; TRBD2 aligns across 9 bases. Source material: PBMCs. The receptor's source is a man aged 18-30 years in good health and CMV-seropositive. The CDR3 DNA reads as TGTGCCAGTATTATTAGCGGGAGTCGGTCCTACGAGCAGTACTTC. Amino acids: CASIISGSRSYEQYF. Variable domain in full (rest from reference TRBV2 and TRBJ2-7): EPEVTQTPSHQVTQMGQEVILRCVPISNHLYFYWYRQILGQKVEFLVSFYNNEISEKSEIFDDQFSVERPDGSNFTLKIRSTKLEDSAMYFCASIISGSRSYEQYFGPGTRLTVT.